These T cell receptor beta chains were read from a single sample in a study of blood T cell repertoires in COVID-19. Repertoires were generated with immunoSEQ multiplex PCR, while TCRdb's copy carries only in-frame clones and drops some. This table holds over 90,000 clones, 80% to 90% found once. The sample was peripheral blood. These receptors all stem from a human donor in a cohort sampled during active COVID-19. CDR3s leave out the opening cysteine and the closing phenylalanine or tryptophan. Fields, in order: V gene, J gene, clone size, CDR3 protein. Only some rows state a clone size, as once, few, many or a class for expanded clones.

>TRBV7-8|TRBJ1-1|-
ASSLEGVGTTF
>TRBV7-3|TRBJ2-2|-
ASSLSPSNTGELF
>TRBV18|TRBJ1-4|-
ASSRDRTEKLF
>TRBV27|TRBJ2-2|-
ASTKNTGELF
>TRBV6-5|TRBJ1-4|-
ASAPDITEKLF
>TRBV3-1/TRBV3-2|TRBJ1-5|few
ASSQDSWGSNQPQH
>TRBV5-1|TRBJ2-7|-
ASSPDRGRYEQY
>TRBV25-1|TRBJ2-1|-
ASRGGEQF
>TRBV7-9|TRBJ2-7|-
ASSLYSTEQY
>TRBV11-1|TRBJ1-1|-
ASSLGHFSTEAF
>TRBV10-3|TRBJ2-7|-
AISGPGQGALGGYEQY
>TRBV6-5|TRBJ1-3|-
ASSRGAGNTIY
>TRBV6-5|TRBJ1-1|-
ASTGPRNTEAF
>TRBV5-6|TRBJ2-7|-
ASSLGAAYEQY
>TRBV5-1|TRBJ1-2|once
ASSLGDPYGYT
>TRBV7-6|TRBJ1-4|-
ASSLGGTGKEGKTNEKLF
>TRBV3-1/TRBV3-2|TRBJ1-2|-
ASSRVRGEGYGYT
>TRBV9|TRBJ2-3|-
ASSALAGGPTDTQY
>TRBV5-4|TRBJ1-6|-
ASSLSQGFSYNSPLH
>TRBV18|TRBJ1-3|-
ASSPMGQTPSSGNTIY
>TRBV27|TRBJ1-5|-
ASSFNSNQPQH
>TRBV18|TRBJ1-1|-
ASSPQGMNTEAF
>TRBV6-5|TRBJ1-2|-
ASSYAGTHGYT
>TRBV19|TRBJ2-7|-
ASSQTGDGEQY
>TRBV3-1/TRBV3-2|TRBJ1-2|-
ASERTDNYGYT
>TRBV7-9|TRBJ1-3|-
ASSLETGNTIY
>TRBV28|TRBJ1-5|few
ASTGLLRGQPQH
>TRBV6-5|TRBJ2-6|-
ASRRGANVLT
>TRBV7-3|TRBJ2-1|-
ASSLMVGGEQF
>TRBV2|TRBJ1-2|-
ASRATISTGNYGYT
>TRBV7-9|TRBJ2-2|-
ASRIRGTVSGELF
>TRBV28|TRBJ1-5|-
ASSSTTGNQPQH
>TRBV19|TRBJ1-5|few
ASSMGSGTGAEAQPQH
>TRBV9|TRBJ2-6|-
ASSVAGRASSGANVLT
>TRBV18|TRBJ1-4|-
ASSYNRGVNEKLF
>TRBV6-1|TRBJ2-7|-
ASSERQGNEQY
>TRBV3-1/TRBV3-2|TRBJ2-4|-
ASSPRHSAKNIQY
>TRBV12-3/TRBV12-4|TRBJ2-2|-
ASRRQGFGELF
>TRBV5-1|TRBJ1-2|once
ASSPNLQDGYT
>TRBV2|TRBJ1-2|-
ASSGQGGGYT
>TRBV29-1|TRBJ1-1|-
SGSDRGVYTEAF
>TRBV29-1|TRBJ2-1|-
SVELGGEQF